This T cell receptor beta chain originates from a study of blood T cells in healthy people across ages. General study findings and limits: Strong correlation existed between TCR beta diversity and naive T cell percentage. Per million T cells, the diversity of TCR beta decreased roughly linearly as age advanced.

Turning to this clonotype: The antigen is unknown. This may come from a read error, since a much larger clone is one base off.

A sample-barcoded 5' primer and a J-beta primer mix were used in a second PCR of roughly 7 to 11 cycles. In TCRdb, the 5' RACE reads were re-called with MiXCR into one record per CDR3 protein. The sample contains 1.5 million to 2 million distinct CDR3 sequences, around 35% of which appear only once. The CDR3 is 12 residues long. The J gene is TRBJ1-1, the V gene TRBV12-3 or TRBV12-4; D is unclear. The origin of this receptor is a woman in her twenties or thirties in good health. Material: blood. For the CDR3, the DNA is TGTGCCTGCAGTCCAAACAGCGCCAAAGCTTTCTTT. It codes for CACSPNSAKAFF.